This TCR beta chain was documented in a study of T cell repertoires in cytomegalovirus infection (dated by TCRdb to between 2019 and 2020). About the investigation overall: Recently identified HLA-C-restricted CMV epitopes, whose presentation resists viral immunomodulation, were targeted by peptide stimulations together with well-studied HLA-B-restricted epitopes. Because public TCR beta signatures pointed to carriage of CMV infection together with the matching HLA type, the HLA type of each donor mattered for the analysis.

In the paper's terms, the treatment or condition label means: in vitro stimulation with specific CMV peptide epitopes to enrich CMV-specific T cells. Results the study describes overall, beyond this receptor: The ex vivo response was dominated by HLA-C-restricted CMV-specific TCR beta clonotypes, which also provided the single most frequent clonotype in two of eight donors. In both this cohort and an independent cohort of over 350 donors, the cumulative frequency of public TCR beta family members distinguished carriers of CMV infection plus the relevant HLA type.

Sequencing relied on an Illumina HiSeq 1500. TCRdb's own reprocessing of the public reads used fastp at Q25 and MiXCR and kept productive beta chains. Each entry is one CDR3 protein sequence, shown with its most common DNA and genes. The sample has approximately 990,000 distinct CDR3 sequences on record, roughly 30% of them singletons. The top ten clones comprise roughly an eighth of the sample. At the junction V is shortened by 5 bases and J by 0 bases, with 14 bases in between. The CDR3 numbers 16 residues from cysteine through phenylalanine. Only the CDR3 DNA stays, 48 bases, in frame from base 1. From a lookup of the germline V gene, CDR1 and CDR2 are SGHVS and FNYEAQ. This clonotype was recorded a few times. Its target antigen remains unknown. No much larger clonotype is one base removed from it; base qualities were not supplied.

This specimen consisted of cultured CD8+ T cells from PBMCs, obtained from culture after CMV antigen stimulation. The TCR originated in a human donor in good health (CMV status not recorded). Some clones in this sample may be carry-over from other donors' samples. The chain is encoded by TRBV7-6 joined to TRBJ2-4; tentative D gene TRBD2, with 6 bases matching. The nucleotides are TGTGCCAGCAGCGCGGGACTGAGGATAGCCAAAAACATTCAGTACTTC. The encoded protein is CASSAGLRIAKNIQYF.